Below, 20 T cell receptor beta chains from the same sample are listed, as sequenced in a study of shared clonotypes between healthy human individuals. Clones were sequenced by immunoSEQ multiplex PCR, and TCRdb holds only the in-frame ones, with some missing. The repertoire has around 2,000,000 clones, 85% to 95% of them found once; the top ten carry around 1.7%. Naive CD8 cells, CD45RO-negative and positively selected for CCR7, excluded terminally differentiated effector memory CD45RA+ cells. The sample was naive CD8+ T cells from PBMCs. These receptors were taken from a man between 18 and 35 years old in good health. Some clones in this sample may be carry-over from other donors' samples.

The J gene is TRBJ2-7, the V gene TRBV27; tentative D call: TRBD2 (6 bases). Trimming removed 5 bases at V and 0 bases at J, with 11 bases between. Germline loops: CDR1 MNHEY, CDR2 SMNVEV (reference sequence). This CDR3 has 14 residues. The CDR3 sequence is CASSQAGPSYEQYF. The CDR3, as DNA: TGTGCCAGCAGTCAAGCGGGTCCCTCCTACGAGCAGTACTTC.

This clone occurred once. V usage is TRBV10-1 and J usage is TRBJ2-1; no reliable D call. The CDR3 extends over 15 amino acids. The germline V and J ends were trimmed by 4 bases and 1 base, with 11 bases remaining between them. In germline, CDR1 is WNHNN, CDR2 SYGVQD (reference sequence). The CDR3 is CASSVVGTSYNEQFF. CDR3 sequence (DNA): TGCGCCAGCAGTGTTGTAGGCACATCCTACAATGAGCAGTTCTTC.

This rearrangement joins TRBV5-4 to TRBJ2-7; maybe TRBD2 (5 bases). CDR3 length: 12 amino acids. The V gene's germline CDR1 is SGHNT and CDR2 YYREEE (reference sequence). Trimming cost V 2 bases and J 7 bases, with 10 bases left between them. The chain's CDR3 is CASSFGRGEQYF. The CDR3 DNA reads as TGTGCCAGCAGCTTCGGTCGAGGGGAGCAGTACTTC.

The chain joins TRBV27 to TRBJ1-2, with no clear D. This CDR3 is built from 13 residues. CDR1 is MNHEY and CDR2 is SMNVEV in the germline V gene (reference sequence). Trimming pared 6 bases from V and 4 bases from J, leaving 12 bases between. The chain's CDR3 is CASRGSILYGYTF. The CDR3 DNA is TGTGCCAGCAGGGGCAGCATTCTCTATGGCTACACCTTC.

For this clone: Additional DNA sequences in this sample encode the identical CDR3. This chain links TRBV27 with TRBJ2-7; perhaps TRBD1 as D (6 bases). Germline CDR1 reads MNHEY; CDR2 reads SMNVEV (reference sequence). The CDR3 consists of 13 residues. V gave up 6 bases and J gave up 1 base, with 10 bases separating them. For the CDR3, the DNA is TGTGCCAGCAGCCTGGACAGTTCCTACGAGCAGTACTTC. Its translation is CASSLDSSYEQYF.

V and J are TRBV4-1 and TRBJ2-2; possibly TRBD1 for D (5 bases). This CDR3 contains 16 residues. Trimming stripped 3 bases from V and 4 bases from J, with 15 bases between. The germline V gene has CDR1 MGHRA and CDR2 YSYEKL. This chain's CDR3 is CASSHGDLGLTGELFF. The CDR3 bases are TGCGCCAGCAGCCACGGCGATTTGGGGCTCACCGGGGAGCTGTTTTTT.

This chain joins TRBV9 and TRBJ2-5, with D perhaps matching TRBD2 (5 bases). The V and J ends lost 9 bases and 3 bases respectively, with 15 bases between them. The CDR3 is 13 amino acids. Germline loops: CDR1 SGDLS, CDR2 YYNGEE. In DNA, the CDR3 is TGTGCCAACCCCTACCCCGGGGAAGAGACCCAGTACTTC. Its translation is CANPYPGEETQYF.

This clone showed up just once. This chain connects TRBV19 to TRBJ1-1; D call uncertain. V lost 1 base, J lost 1 base, and 10 bases lay in between. This CDR3 comprises 15 residues. Germline V lookup: CDR1 LNHDA, CDR2 SQIVND (reference sequence). The CDR3 spells CASSIAGYPNTEAFF. DNA for the CDR3: TGTGCCAGTAGTATAGCCGGGTACCCGAACACTGAAGCTTTCTTT.

The chain recombines TRBV6-5 with TRBJ1-1; weak D call: TRBD1 (5 bases). The CDR3 sequence is 15 residues long. CDR1 MNHEY and CDR2 SVGAGI come from the germline V gene. Deletions cut 2 bases from V and 6 bases from J, with 16 bases between. The DNA of the CDR3 is TGTGCCAGCAGTTACCAGGGACTTTGGGACGCTGAAGCTTTCTTT. Its translation: CASSYQGLWDAEAFF.

The chain combines TRBV7-9 with TRBJ2-7; no definite D call. Trimming left V 4 bases short and J 6 bases short, with 4 bases between. The CDR3 length is 10 residues. Per germline, CDR1 SEHNR and CDR2 FQNEAQ (reference sequence). CDR3 nucleotides: TGTGCCAGCAGCTCGGGCGAGCAGTACTTC. Translation gives CASSSGEQYF.

The rearrangement uses TRBV10-1 and TRBJ2-7; D gene unclear. V lost 8 bases and J lost 4, with 15 bases in between. The CDR3 has 13 amino acids. Germline CDR1 reads WNHNN; CDR2 reads SYGVQD (reference sequence). Here the CDR3 DNA reads TGCGCCAGCCCACGGTTTATCGGGTACGAGCAGTACTTC. Translated, it gives CASPRFIGYEQYF.

The chain links TRBV28 to TRBJ2-1; D is perhaps TRBD2 (5 bases). Trimming left V 5 bases short and J 6 bases short, with 14 bases between. The germline V gene has CDR1 MDHEN and CDR2 SYDVKM. This CDR3 is 14 amino acids long. CDR3 sequence: CASSPDAGSNEQFF. The CDR3 bases are TGTGCCAGCAGTCCCGACGCGGGCTCCAATGAGCAGTTCTTC.

V usage is TRBV4-2 and J usage is TRBJ2-7, with a possible D match to TRBD1 (6 bases). Germline assignment: CDR1 LGHNA and CDR2 YNFKEQ. Trimming took off 1 base at V and 5 bases at J, with 18 bases between the two ends. This CDR3 has 16 residues. CDR3 loop: CASSQADRMMGDEQYF. The DNA for the CDR3 is TGTGCCAGCAGCCAAGCGGACAGAATGATGGGCGACGAGCAGTACTTC.

V and J are TRBV27 and TRBJ2-1; 7 nucleotides align to TRBD1. J gave up 0 bases and V 2 bases, and 7 bases lay outside the gene matches. Germline V gene lookup returns CDR1 MNHEY and CDR2 SMNVEV (reference sequence). This CDR3 contains 17 residues. The CDR3 coding sequence is TGTGCCAGCAGTTTACAGGGGGTCAGGTCCTCCTACAATGAGCAGTTCTTC. Amino acids: CASSLQGVRSSYNEQFF.

The chain couples TRBV28 to TRBJ2-7, with 7 bases aligning to TRBD2. From germline, CDR1 is MDHEN and CDR2 SYDVKM. The CDR3 is 14 residues long. Unmatched junction bases numbered 2, after V lost 3 bases and J lost 0 bases. The DNA for the CDR3 is TGTGCCAGCAGTTTTCTAGCGGTCTCCTACGAGCAGTACTTC. Translation: CASSFLAVSYEQYF.

The V call is TRBV5-6, the J call TRBJ1-1, with D possibly being TRBD1 (6 bases). CDR3 length equals 15 residues. Trimming shortened V by 4 bases and J by 0 bases, and 13 bases separated the two germline ends. CDR1 is SGHDT, CDR2 YYEEEE, per germline. In DNA, the CDR3 is TGTGCCAGCAGCCTCATACCAGGGGTGAACACTGAAGCTTTCTTT. It encodes CASSLIPGVNTEAFF.

This clone came up once. V gene TRBV5-4 combines with J gene TRBJ2-7; possible D gene TRBD1, 5 bases. V lost 0 bases and J 3 bases, leaving 7 bases between the germline ends. The CDR3 consists of 13 residues. CDR1 is SGHNT and CDR2 is YYREEE in the germline V gene (reference sequence). The chain's CDR3 is CASSLVQGYEQYF. The CDR3 nucleotides are TGTGCCAGCAGCTTGGTTCAGGGCTACGAGCAGTACTTC. The entire variable domain, with the rest obtained from reference TRBV5-4 and TRBJ2-7, is as follows: ETGVTQSPTHLIKTRGQQVTLRCSSQSGHNTVSWYQQALGQGPQFIFQYYREEENGRGNFPPRFSGLQFPNYSSELNVNALELDDSALYLCASSLVQGYEQYFGPGTRLTVT.

In its sample, this clone was seen a few times. This sequence joins TRBV10-2 and TRBJ2-2; a weak D match, TRBD1 (6 bases). Trimming cost V 6 bases and J 0 bases, with 8 bases left between them. The CDR3 is 14 residues long. CDR1 and CDR2 from the germline V gene are WSHSY and SAAADI. The CDR3 loop is CASRGTSNTGELFF. CDR3 nucleotide sequence: TGCGCCAGCAGAGGGACATCGAACACCGGGGAGCTGTTTTTT.

This chain links TRBV7-6 with TRBJ2-3, with TRBD2 identical over 7 bases. J was trimmed by 4 bases and V by 5 bases; bases with no gene match: 12. The germline V gene encodes CDR1 SGHVS and CDR2 FNYEAQ. The CDR3 extends over 16 amino acids. CDR3 DNA sequence: TGTGCCAGCAGCCAAGACGCGGGAGAAGGGGCAGATACGCAGTATTTT. Its protein is CASSQDAGEGADTQYF.

This rearrangement joins TRBV27 to TRBJ2-5; possible D gene TRBD2, 6 bases. The ends were cut back, 1 base at V and 4 bases at J, with 22 bases in the middle. The length of the CDR3 is 18 residues. Germline V CDR1 and CDR2: MNHEY, SMNVEV (reference sequence). CDR3 amino acids: CASSLLGRERSIGETQYF. In DNA form, the CDR3 reads TGTGCCAGCAGTTTATTAGGGCGGGAACGAAGCATAGGAGAGACCCAGTACTTC.